The entry below gives a single T cell receptor beta chain sequence along with its context. The antigen this receptor binds is unknown. There are no base qualities to consult, and no much larger clone falls within one base. The junction shows trimming of 0 bases on V and 7 bases on J, and the gene matches do not reach 14 bases of it. The cysteine opens and the phenylalanine closes a CDR3 of 19 amino acids. The CDR3 DNA has 57 bases and is translated from base 1. Sequences SGHRS (CDR1) and YFSETQ (CDR2) are obtained from the germline V gene. The immunoSEQ Assay, a bias-controlled multiplex PCR, was used to amplify TCRbeta CDR3 regions from genomic DNA. Concerning the study's data processing: The number of nucleated cells in each sample was estimated from the amplification of reference gene primers within the assay. To quantify the absolute abundance of each unique TCRbeta CDR3 rearrangement, sequence reads were collapsed and filtered. For each sample, productive Simpson clonality was calculated as the square root of Simpson's diversity index over productive rearrangements. Held by TCRdb, this immuneACCESS table contains in-frame sequences only and omits some clones. Under half of the omission traces to an unresolved V gene where checked; the cause of the rest is unknown. Clone size and the V and J calls come from that table; the DNA yielded D and trimming. The table for this sample lists around 200,000 clones; 85% to 90% of them were counted only once. The ten largest clonotypes hold less than 0.7% of the sample.

Whole blood was collected in K2EDTA tubes by collaborating institutions according to the institutions' own protocols. For TCRbeta analysis, collaborator samples were shipped as frozen whole blood, as isolated PBMCs, or as DNA extracted from either sample type. This sample was included in a study of blood T cell repertoires in COVID-19 (TCRdb year 2020). With respect to the entire study: Samples covering the acute and convalescent phases of COVID-19 were provided by collaborators in the United States, Italy and Spain. Deeply sampled blood TCRbeta repertoires from subjects exposed to, actively infected with, or recovered from COVID-19 were included in the dataset. Sample metadata almost always included a de-identified subject ID, COVID-19 status, age in years and sex. Where HLA class I and class II types were available, the types were taken from metadata supplied by the sample provider, not from assay-based typing. Samples were obtained from the ongoing ImmuneRACE study (first 160 participants) and from over 1,000 subjects provided by 6 global collaborators. The prospective study material was composed of cDNA or gDNA derived from T cells, B-cell-depleted T cells, or PBMCs. The repertoires were released in a freely available public database meant as a resource for research on the immune response to SARS-CoV-2.

Overall results and qualifications from the work: The amount of clinical and demographic metadata varied by source and participant and was provided uncurated.

The chain uses TRBV5-1 and TRBJ1-4; 11 middle bases align to TRBD1. The receptor comes from a man in his forties or fifties with acute or convalescent COVID-19. Sequenced material: peripheral blood. The base sequence is TGCGCCAGCAGCTTGGCGATGTGGACAGGGGGCGAGGTTGGTGAAAAACTGTTTTTT. Translated, this gives CASSLAMWTGGEVGEKLFF.